Listed here are 12 T cell receptor beta chains from one sample, sequenced in a study of CD8+ T cells in alopecia areata. RNA extraction and reverse transcription yielded cDNA as sequencing template. Repertoires were generated with immunoSEQ multiplex PCR, while TCRdb's copy carries only in-frame clones and drops some. The data contain 80,000 to 100,000 clones, 35% to 45% of them singletons. Sequenced material: CD4+ T cells sorted from blood. These receptor sequences come from a human donor with alopecia areata.

A single count supports this clone. V usage is TRBV11-2 and J usage is TRBJ2-1; 9 nucleotides match TRBD2. Germline V gives CDR1 SGHAT, CDR2 FQNNGV. The CDR3 has 15 amino acids. The trim removed 8 bases at V and 12 bases at J, leaving 17 bases unmatched. The CDR3 nucleotides read TGTGCCAGCTGCCCCCTCCCTAGCGGGGCGGTGCGGCAGTTCTTC. This sequence encodes CASCPLPSGAVRQFF.

CDR3 in DNA: TGCAGCGCTGGGACTAGCGGGAGAAATGAGCAGTTCTTC. This sequence encodes CSAGTSGRNEQFF. V is TRBV29-1 and J is TRBJ2-1; TRBD2 matches 14 bases. CDR1 is SQVTM and CDR2 is ANQGSEA in the germline V gene. The CDR3 runs 13 residues. V lost 7 bases to trimming and J lost 7 bases; unmatched junction nucleotides: 3.

The chain is built from TRBV9 and TRBJ2-6; 9 nucleotides agree with TRBD1. The CDR3 is 18 amino acids. V lost 3 bases, J lost 0 bases, and 7 bases stayed unmatched. Germline V lookup: CDR1 SGDLS, CDR2 YYNGEE. This chain's CDR3 is CASSARQGVNSGANVLTF. The CDR3 nucleotides read TGTGCCAGCAGCGCCCGACAGGGGGTCAACTCTGGGGCCAACGTCCTGACTTTC.

In this sample, this clone turned up a few times. The rearrangement links TRBV29-1 to TRBJ1-1; D call uncertain. This CDR3 has 13 amino acids. Trimming shortened V by 5 bases and J by 0 bases, and 10 bases separated the two germline ends. In germline, CDR1 is SQVTM, CDR2 ANQGSEA. The chain's CDR3 is CSVRQVLNTEAFF. As DNA, the CDR3 is TGCAGCGTTCGTCAGGTATTGAACACTGAAGCTTTCTTT. Full variable domain (missing parts from reference TRBV29-1 and TRBJ1-1): SAVISQKPSRDICQRGTSLTIQCQVDSQVTMMFWYRQQPGQSLTLIATANQGSEATYESGFVIDKFPISRPNLTFSTLTVSNMSPEDSSIYLCSVRQVLNTEAFFGQGTRLTVV.

This clone was recorded a few times. The chain recombines TRBV29-1 with TRBJ2-7, with D unresolved. CDR3 length equals 13 residues. V was pared by 4 bases and J by 2 bases, with 12 bases between. Germline assignment: CDR1 SQVTM and CDR2 ANQGSEA. CDR3 bases: TGCAGCGTTGCAGCTCAGCTGACCTACGAGCAGTACTTC. Translated: CSVAAQLTYEQYF.

The chain employs TRBV29-1 and TRBJ2-1, with D hard to call. V shed 3 bases and J shed 6 bases, with 0 bases lying between them. The germline CDR1 and CDR2 sequences are SQVTM and ANQGSEA. This CDR3 has 9 amino acids. CDR3 loop: CSVDNEQFF. The CDR3 DNA is TGCAGCGTTGACAATGAGCAGTTCTTC.

The table lists this clone with a few counts. V is TRBV30 and J is TRBJ2-1; 10 nucleotides agree with TRBD2. This CDR3 region has 16 residues. From germline, CDR1 is GTSNPN and CDR2 SVGIG (reference sequence). Germline trimming cut 4 bases from V and 5 bases from J; bases unmatched to any gene: 11. The DNA for the CDR3 is TGTGCCTGGAAAGGAGGCAGGAGCGGGAGGGACAATGAGCAGTTCTTC. As protein: CAWKGGRSGRDNEQFF.

This clone was detected once. This sequence joins TRBV2 and TRBJ2-1, with D perhaps TRBD1 or TRBD2 (5 bases each). Trimming removed 4 bases at V and 10 bases at J, with 14 bases between. Germline CDR1 reads SNHLY; CDR2 reads FYNNEI. CDR3 length equals 13 residues. For the CDR3, the DNA is TGTGCCAGCAGTGTCAACTGGGGGAGCGAGCAGTTCTTC. This encodes CASSVNWGSEQFF. The full variable domain, rest sourced from reference TRBV2 and TRBJ2-1, is EPEVTQTPSHQVTQMGQEVILRCVPISNHLYFYWYRQILGQKVEFLVSFYNNEISEKSEIFDDQFSVERPDGSNFTLKIRSTKLEDSAMYFCASSVNWGSEQFFGPGTRLTVL.

This clone showed up just once. This rearrangement joins TRBV7-2 to TRBJ2-3; D unclear. Trimming pared 4 bases from V and 1 base from J, leaving 12 bases between. The germline V gene encodes CDR1 SGHTA and CDR2 FQGNSA. The CDR3 runs to 15 residues. CDR3 in amino acids: CASSSAFGGTDTQYF. The CDR3 DNA follows: TGTGCCAGCAGCTCGGCATTTGGAGGCACAGATACGCAGTATTTT.

This clone showed up many times. This chain connects TRBV6-6 to TRBJ2-3; TRBD1 matches at 8 bases. Germline V gives CDR1 MNHNY, CDR2 SVGAGI (reference sequence). The V segment lost 6 bases and the J segment 3 bases; nucleotides outside the gene matches: 5. The CDR3 runs to 14 residues. Here the CDR3 DNA reads TGTGCCAGCAGATTACAGGGGGGAACAGATACGCAGTATTTT. This codes for CASRLQGGTDTQYF.

V usage is TRBV29-1 and J usage is TRBJ1-2; TRBD1 might be the D (5 bases). V was cut by 8 bases and J by 5 bases, with 21 bases left in between. The CDR3 consists of 14 residues. Germline V lookup: CDR1 SQVTM, CDR2 ANQGSEA. DNA of the CDR3: TGCAGCACACGAACGGGGGGATTATGGTATGGCTACACCTTC. Its translation is CSTRTGGLWYGYTF.

The genes are TRBV5-1 and TRBJ2-2; D is possibly TRBD2 (6 bases). Germline V gene data show CDR1 as SGHRS and CDR2 as YFSETQ. Trimming left V 4 bases short and J 7 bases short, with 14 bases between. The CDR3 contains 14 residues. The CDR3 protein is CASSHPGTHGELFF. In DNA, the CDR3 is TGCGCCAGCAGCCACCCCGGGACTCACGGGGAGCTGTTTTTT.